This TCR beta chain came from a study of CD8 T cells in ankylosing spondylitis. General study results and limits: What seemed typical of ankylosing spondylitis blood was a TCR beta motif built from several highly homologous variants. Disease-linked clones had a CD8+ phenotype and relatively low frequency in peripheral blood.

Germline V gives CDR1 SQVTM, CDR2 ANQGSEA. Trimming took 7 bases from V and 1 from J, leaving 14 bases between them. The length of the CDR3 is 13 residues. This clonotype was picked up many times. Its antigen is still unknown. TCRdb re-analysed the 5' RACE reads in MiXCR, keeping a single row per CDR3 protein. Of roughly 250,000 distinct CDR3 sequences listed, approximately 9% are singletons. This chain uses TRBV29-1 with TRBJ2-7; maybe TRBD2 (6 bases). The specimen sequenced was blood, either unsorted or a sorted T cell fraction (not recorded which). This TCR came from a male donor with ankylosing spondylitis or in good health (not recorded which). CDR3 coding DNA: TGCAGCGGGGAGGATCCTAAGTCCTACGAGCAGTACTTC. This encodes CSGEDPKSYEQYF.